This TCR beta chain emerged from a study of T cells after yellow fever vaccination. Findings of the study overall: Faster peaking, at day 5 versus 15, marked a secondary response that was weaker.

Template switching by 5'RACE produced TCR cDNA, adding a universal primer site and UMIs. TCRdb independently ran MiXCR on the 5' RACE reads; one entry per CDR3 protein. The table records more than 350,000 distinct CDR3 sequences, more than 9% of them present only once. Regarding this clonotype: The antigen is not known.

Trimming cost V 1 base and J 8 bases; bases outside gene matches: 5. The CDR3 runs 15 residues. The germline gives CDR1 SEHNR, CDR2 FQNEAQ (reference sequence). The source is a man aged 18 to 30 who received the YFV17D yellow fever vaccine. This specimen was PBMCs, taken on the day of the first yellow fever vaccination. This chain uses TRBV7-9 with TRBJ2-1, with TRBD2 matching 10 bases. CDR3 sequence reads: CASSLVLAGSHEQFF. The CDR3, as DNA: TGTGCCAGCAGCTTAGTACTAGCGGGGTCTCATGAGCAGTTCTTC.